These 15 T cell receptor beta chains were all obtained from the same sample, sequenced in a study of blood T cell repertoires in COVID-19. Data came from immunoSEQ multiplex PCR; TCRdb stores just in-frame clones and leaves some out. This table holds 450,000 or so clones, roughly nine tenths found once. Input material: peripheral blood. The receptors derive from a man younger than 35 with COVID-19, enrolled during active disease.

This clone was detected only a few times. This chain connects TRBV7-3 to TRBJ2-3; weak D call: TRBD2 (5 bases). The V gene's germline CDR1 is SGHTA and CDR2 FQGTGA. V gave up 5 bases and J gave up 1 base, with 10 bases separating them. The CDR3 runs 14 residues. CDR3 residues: CASSPGLRTDTQYF. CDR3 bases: TGTGCCAGCAGCCCCGGACTTCGCACAGATACGCAGTATTTT. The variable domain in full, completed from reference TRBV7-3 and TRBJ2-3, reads GAGVSQTPSNKVTEKGKYVELRCDPISGHTALYWYRQSLGQGPEFLIYFQGTGAADDSGLPNDRFFAVRPEGSVSTLKIQRTERGDSAVYLCASSPGLRTDTQYFGPGTRLTVL.

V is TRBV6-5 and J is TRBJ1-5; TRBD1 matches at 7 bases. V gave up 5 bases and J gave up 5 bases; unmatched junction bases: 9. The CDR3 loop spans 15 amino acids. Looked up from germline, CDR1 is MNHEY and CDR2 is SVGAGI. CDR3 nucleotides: TGTGCCAGCAGTCCCGACAGGGCTTTACATCAGCCCCAGCATTTT. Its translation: CASSPDRALHQPQHF.

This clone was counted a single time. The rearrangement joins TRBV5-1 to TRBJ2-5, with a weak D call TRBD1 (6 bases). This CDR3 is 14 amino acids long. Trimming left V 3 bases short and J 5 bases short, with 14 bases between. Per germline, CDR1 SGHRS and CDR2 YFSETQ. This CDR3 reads CASSSQGIGETQYF. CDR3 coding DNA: TGCGCCAGCAGCTCACAGGGTATAGGGGAGACCCAGTACTTC. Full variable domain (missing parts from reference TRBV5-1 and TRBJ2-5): KAGVTQTPRYLIKTRGQQVTLSCSPISGHRSVSWYQQTPGQGLQFLFEYFSETQRNKGNFPGRFSGRQFSNSRSEMNVSTLELGDSALYLCASSSQGIGETQYFGPGTRLLVL.

DNA of the CDR3: TGTGCCAGCAGTCGGGACAGGCGTGATACGCAGTATTTT. Residues: CASSRDRRDTQYF. This chain links TRBV6-5 with TRBJ2-3; 8 bases are a match to TRBD1. In germline, CDR1 is MNHEY, CDR2 SVGAGI. The J segment lost 6 bases and the V segment lost 5 bases, leaving 4 bases of the junction unmatched. The CDR3 has 13 residues.

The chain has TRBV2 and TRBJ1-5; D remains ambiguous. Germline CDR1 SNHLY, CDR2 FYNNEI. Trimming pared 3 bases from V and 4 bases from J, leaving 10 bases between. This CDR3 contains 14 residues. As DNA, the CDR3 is TGTGCCAGCAGTGAGCTCCGGGGAAATCAGCCCCAGCATTTT. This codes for CASSELRGNQPQHF.

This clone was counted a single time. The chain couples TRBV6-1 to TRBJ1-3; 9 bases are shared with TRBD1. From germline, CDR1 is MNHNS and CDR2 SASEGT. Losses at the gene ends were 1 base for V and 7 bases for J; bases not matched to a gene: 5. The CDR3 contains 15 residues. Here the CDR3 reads CASSEEDRGWNTIYF. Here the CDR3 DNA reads TGTGCCAGCAGTGAAGAGGACAGGGGTTGGAACACCATATATTTT.

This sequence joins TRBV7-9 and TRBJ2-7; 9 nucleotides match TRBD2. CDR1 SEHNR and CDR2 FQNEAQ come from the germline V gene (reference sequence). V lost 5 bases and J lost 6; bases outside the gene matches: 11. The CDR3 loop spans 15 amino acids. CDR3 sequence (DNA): TGTGCCAGCAGCCCTAAGGGGCTAGCGGGAATCGAGCAGTACTTC. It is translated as CASSPKGLAGIEQYF.

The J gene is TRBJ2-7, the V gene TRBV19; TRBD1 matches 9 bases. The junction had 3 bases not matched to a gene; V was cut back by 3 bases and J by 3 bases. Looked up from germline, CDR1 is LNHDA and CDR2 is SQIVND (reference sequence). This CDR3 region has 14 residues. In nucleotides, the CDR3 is TGTGCCAGTAGTATGGGGACAGGGAACTACGAGCAGTACTTC. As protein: CASSMGTGNYEQYF.

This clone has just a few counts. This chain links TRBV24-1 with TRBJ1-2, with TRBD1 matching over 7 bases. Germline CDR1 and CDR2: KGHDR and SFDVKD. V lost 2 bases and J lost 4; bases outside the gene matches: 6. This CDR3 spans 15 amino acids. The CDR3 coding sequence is TGTGCCACCAGTGATTCCAGGACAGGAGGCTATGGCTACACCTTC. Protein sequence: CATSDSRTGGYGYTF.

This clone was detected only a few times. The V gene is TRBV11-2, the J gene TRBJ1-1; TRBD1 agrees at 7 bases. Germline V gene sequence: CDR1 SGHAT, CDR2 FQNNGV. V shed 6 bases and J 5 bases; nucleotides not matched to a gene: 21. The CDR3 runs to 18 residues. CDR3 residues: CASSLGPGGWAEVTEAFF. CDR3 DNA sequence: TGTGCCAGCAGTCTCGGCCCAGGGGGTTGGGCTGAAGTGACTGAAGCTTTCTTT.

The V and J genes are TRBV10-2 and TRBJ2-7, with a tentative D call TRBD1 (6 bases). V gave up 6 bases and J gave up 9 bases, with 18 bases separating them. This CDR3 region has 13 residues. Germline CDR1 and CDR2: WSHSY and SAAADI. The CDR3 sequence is CASSPTGSQGQYF. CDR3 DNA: TGCGCCAGCAGCCCTACAGGGTCTCAAGGGCAGTACTTC.

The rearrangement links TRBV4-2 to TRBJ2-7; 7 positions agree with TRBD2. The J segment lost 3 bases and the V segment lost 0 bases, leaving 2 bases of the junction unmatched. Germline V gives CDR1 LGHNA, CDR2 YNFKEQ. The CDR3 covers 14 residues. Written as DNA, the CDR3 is TGTGCCAGCAGCCAAGAAGCGGGGATCTACGAGCAGTACTTC. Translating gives CASSQEAGIYEQYF.

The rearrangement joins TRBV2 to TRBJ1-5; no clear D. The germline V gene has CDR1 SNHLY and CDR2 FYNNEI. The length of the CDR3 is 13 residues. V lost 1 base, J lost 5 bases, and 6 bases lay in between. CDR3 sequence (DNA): TGTGCCAGCAGTGAAGATCTCGATCAGCCCCAGCATTTT. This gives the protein CASSEDLDQPQHF.

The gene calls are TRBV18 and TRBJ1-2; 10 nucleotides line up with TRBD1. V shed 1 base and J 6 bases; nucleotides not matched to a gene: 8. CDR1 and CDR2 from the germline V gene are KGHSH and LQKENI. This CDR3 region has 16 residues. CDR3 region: CASSPRGQGVPDGYTF. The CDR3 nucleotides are TGTGCCAGCTCACCACGTGGACAGGGGGTCCCTGATGGCTACACCTTC. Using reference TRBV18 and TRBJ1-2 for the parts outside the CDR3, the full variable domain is NAGVMQNPRHLVRRRGQEARLRCSPMKGHSHVYWYRQLPEEGLKFMVYLQKENIIDESGMPKERFSAEFPKEGPSILRIQQVVRGDSAAYFCASSPRGQGVPDGYTFGSGTRLTVV.

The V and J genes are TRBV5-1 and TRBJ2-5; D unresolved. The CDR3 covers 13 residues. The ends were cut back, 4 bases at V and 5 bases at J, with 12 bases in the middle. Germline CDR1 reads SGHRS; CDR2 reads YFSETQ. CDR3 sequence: CASSIRSGETQYF. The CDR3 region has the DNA TGCGCCAGCAGCATACGATCCGGGGAGACCCAGTACTTC. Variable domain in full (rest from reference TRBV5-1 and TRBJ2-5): KAGVTQTPRYLIKTRGQQVTLSCSPISGHRSVSWYQQTPGQGLQFLFEYFSETQRNKGNFPGRFSGRQFSNSRSEMNVSTLELGDSALYLCASSIRSGETQYFGPGTRLLVL.